The TCR beta chain under discussion was sequenced for a study of cytomegalovirus exposure and HLA in healthy donors. Whole-study context: According to later analysis, the same platform produced the 120 validation and under 700 first-cohort repertoires.

The CDR3 is 12 residues long. Germline values: CDR1 SGHVS, CDR2 FNYEAQ. The V and J ends lost 6 bases and 0 bases respectively, with 6 bases between them. This clone was seen only once. Its target is unknown. TCRdb's copy holds only in-frame clones and misses some; the assay was immunoSEQ multiplex PCR. Of roughly 120,000 clones listed, roughly 90% are singletons. The study, taken as a whole, reports: Researchers reported that a few CMV-associated chains were confirmed in vitro as CMV antigen-specific.

This TCR was sampled from a woman in her 30s in good health and CMV-seropositive. The source material was PBMCs. The chain joins TRBV7-6 to TRBJ2-7; D is perhaps TRBD1 (5 bases). The CDR3 loop is CASRGLSYEQYF. The DNA for the CDR3 is TGTGCCAGCAGGGGGCTCTCCTACGAGCAGTACTTC.